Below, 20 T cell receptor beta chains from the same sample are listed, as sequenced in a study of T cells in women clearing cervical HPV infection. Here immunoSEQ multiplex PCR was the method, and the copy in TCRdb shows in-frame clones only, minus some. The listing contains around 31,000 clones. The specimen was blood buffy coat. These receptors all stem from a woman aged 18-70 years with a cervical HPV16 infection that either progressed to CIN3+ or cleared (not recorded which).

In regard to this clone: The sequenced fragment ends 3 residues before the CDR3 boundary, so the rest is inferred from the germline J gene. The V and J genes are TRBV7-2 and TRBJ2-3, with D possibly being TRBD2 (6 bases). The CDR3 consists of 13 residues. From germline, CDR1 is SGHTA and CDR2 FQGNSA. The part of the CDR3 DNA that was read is TGTGCCAGCAGCCGGCAGGGAGGAGAGACG. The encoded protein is CASSRQGGET. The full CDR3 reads CASSRQGGETQYF.

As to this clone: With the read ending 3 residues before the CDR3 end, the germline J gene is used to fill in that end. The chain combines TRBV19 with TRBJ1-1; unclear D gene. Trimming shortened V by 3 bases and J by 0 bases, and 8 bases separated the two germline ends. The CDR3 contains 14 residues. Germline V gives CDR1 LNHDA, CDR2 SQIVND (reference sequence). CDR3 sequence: CASSIGQVNTEAFF. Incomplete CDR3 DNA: TGTGCCAGTAGTATTGGGCAGGTGAACACTGAA. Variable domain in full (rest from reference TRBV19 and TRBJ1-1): DGGITQSPKYLFRKEGQNVTLSCEQNLNHDAMYWYRQDPGQGLRLIYYSQIVNDFQKGDIAEGYSVSREKKESFPLTVTSAQKNPTAFYLCASSIGQVNTEAFFGQGTRLTVV.

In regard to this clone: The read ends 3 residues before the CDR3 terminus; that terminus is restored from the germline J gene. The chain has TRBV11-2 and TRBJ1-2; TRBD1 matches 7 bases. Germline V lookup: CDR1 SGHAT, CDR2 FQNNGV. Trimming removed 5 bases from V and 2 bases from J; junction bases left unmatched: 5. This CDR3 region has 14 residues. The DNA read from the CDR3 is TGTGCCAGCAGCCCGACAGGGTCGAACTATGGC. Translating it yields CASSPTGSNYG. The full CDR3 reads CASSPTGSNYGYTF.

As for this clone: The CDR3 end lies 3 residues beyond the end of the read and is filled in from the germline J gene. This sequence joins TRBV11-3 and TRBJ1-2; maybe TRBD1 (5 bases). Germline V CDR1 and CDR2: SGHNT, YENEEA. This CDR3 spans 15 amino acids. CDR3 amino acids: CASSLFGGEGDTYTF. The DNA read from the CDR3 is TGTGCCAGCAGCTTATTTGGGGGGGAAGGGGATACC.

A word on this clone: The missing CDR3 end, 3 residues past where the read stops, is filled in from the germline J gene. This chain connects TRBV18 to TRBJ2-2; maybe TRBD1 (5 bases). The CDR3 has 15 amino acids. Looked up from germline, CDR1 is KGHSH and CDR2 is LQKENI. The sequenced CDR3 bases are TGTGCCAGCTCATTGACAGCTGCAACTAATGAAAAG. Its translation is CASSLTAATNEK. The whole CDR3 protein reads CASSLTAATNEKLFF.

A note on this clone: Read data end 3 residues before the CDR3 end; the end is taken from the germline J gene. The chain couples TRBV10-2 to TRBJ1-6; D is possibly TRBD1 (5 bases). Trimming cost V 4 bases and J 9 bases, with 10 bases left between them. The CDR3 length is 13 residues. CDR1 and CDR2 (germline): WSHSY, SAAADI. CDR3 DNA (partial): TGCGCCAGCAGTGGGATCAGGGTTTCACCC. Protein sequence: CASSGIRVSP. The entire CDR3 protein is CASSGIRVSPLHF.

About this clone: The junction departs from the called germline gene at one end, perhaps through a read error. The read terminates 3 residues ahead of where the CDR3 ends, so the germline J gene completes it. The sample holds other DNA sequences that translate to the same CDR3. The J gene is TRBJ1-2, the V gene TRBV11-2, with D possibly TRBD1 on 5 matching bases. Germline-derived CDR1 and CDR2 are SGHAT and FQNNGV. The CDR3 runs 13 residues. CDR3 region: CASSLPGRYGYTF. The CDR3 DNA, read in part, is TGTGCCAGCAGCTTACCAGGGAGGTATGGA.

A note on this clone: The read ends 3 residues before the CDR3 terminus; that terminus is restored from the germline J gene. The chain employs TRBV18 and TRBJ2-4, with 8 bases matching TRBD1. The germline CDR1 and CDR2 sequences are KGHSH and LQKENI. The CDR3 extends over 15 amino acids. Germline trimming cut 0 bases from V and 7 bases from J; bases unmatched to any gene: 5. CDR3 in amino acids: CASSPPSGGMNIQYF. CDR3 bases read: TGTGCCAGCTCACCACCTTCAGGGGGCATGAACATT.

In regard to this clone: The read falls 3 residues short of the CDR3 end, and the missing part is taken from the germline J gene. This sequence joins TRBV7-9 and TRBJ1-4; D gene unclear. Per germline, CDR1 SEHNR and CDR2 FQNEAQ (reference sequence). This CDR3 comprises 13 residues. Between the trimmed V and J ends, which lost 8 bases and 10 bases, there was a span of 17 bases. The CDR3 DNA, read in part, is TGTGCCAGCGGCCGACCCGGGGAGGCAAAA. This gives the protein CASGRPGEAK. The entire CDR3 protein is CASGRPGEAKLFF.

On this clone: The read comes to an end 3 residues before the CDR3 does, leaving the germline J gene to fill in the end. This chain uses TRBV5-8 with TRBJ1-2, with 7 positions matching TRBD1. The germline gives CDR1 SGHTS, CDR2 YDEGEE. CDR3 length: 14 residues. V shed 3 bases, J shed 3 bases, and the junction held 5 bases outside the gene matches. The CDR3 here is CASSSGTAYYGYTF. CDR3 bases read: TGTGCCAGCAGCTCCGGGACAGCCTACTATGGC.

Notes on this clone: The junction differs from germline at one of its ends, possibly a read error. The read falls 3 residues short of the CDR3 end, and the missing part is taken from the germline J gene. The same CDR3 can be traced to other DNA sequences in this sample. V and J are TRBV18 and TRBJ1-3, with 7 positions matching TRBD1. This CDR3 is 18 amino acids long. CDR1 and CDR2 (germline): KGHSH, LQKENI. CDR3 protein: CASSPLNGQAYSGNTIYF. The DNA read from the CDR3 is TGTGCCAGCTCGCCGTTGAACGGACAGGCTTACTCTGGAAACACA.

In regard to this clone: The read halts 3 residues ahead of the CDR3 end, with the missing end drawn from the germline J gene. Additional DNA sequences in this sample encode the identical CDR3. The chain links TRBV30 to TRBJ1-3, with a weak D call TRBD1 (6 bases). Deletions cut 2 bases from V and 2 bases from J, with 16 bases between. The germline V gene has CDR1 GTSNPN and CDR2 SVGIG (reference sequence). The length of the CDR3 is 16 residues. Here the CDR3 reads CAWSRHRDKAGNTIYF. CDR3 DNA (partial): TGTGCCTGGAGTAGACACCGGGACAAAGCTGGAAACACC.

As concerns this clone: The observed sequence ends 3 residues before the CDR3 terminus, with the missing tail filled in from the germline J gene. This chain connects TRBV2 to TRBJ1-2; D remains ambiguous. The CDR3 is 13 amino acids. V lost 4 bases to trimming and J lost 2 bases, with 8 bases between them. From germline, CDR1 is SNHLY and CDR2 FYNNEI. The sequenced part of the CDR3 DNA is TGTGCCAGCAGTGTCGCGAACAACTATGGC. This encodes CASSVANNYG. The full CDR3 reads CASSVANNYGYTF.

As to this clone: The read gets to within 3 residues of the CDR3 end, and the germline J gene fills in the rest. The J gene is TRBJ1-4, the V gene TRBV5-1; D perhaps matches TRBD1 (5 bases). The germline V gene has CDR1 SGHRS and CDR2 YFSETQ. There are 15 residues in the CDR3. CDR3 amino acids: CASSPTDRRNSPLFF. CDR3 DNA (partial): TGCGCCAGCAGCCCAACCGACAGAAGGAACTCACCA.

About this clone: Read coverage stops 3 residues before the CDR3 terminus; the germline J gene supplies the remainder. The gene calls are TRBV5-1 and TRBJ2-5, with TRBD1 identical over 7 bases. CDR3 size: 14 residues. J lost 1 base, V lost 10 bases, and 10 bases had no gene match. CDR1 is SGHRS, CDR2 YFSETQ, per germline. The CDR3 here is CASNHGDSQETQYF. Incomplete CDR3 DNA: TGCGCCTCAAATCATGGGGACAGCCAAGAGACC.

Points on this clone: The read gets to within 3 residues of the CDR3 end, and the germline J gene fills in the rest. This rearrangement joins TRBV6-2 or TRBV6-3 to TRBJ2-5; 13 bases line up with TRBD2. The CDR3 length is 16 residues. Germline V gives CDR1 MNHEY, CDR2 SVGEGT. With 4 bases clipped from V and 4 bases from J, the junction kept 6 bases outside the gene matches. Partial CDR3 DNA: TGTGCCAGCAGTTCGCTACTAGCGGGGGGGGGAGAGACC. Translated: CASSSLLAGGGET. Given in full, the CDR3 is CASSSLLAGGGETQYF.

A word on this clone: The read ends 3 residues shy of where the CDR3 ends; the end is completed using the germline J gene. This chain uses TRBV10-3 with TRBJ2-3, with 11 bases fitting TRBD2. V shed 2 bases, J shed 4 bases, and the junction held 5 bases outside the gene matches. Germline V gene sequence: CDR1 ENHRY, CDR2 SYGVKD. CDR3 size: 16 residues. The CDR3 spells CAISEIAGGPADTQYF. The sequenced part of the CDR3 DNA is TGTGCCATCAGTGAGATAGCGGGGGGGCCAGCAGATACG.

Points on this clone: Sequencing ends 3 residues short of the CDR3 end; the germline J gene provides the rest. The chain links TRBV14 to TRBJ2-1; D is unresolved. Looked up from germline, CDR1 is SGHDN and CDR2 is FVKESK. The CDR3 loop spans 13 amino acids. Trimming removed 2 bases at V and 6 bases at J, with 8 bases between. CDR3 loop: CASSQTPGNEQFF. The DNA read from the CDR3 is TGTGCCAGCAGCCAAACTCCGGGCAATGAG.

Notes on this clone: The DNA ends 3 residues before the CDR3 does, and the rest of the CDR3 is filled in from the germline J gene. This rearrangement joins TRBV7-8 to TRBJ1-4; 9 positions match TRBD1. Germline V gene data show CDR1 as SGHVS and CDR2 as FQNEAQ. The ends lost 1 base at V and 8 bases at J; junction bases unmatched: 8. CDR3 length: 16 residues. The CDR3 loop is CASSLVGTGIQEKLFF. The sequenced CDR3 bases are TGTGCCAGCAGCTTAGTAGGGACAGGGATTCAGGAAAAA.

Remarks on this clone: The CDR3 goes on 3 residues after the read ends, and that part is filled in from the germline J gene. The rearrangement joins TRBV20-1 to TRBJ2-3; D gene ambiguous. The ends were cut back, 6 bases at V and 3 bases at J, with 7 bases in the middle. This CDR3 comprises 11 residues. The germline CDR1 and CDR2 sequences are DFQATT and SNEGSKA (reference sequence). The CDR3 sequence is CSAVRTDTQYF. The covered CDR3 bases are TGCAGTGCCGTCAGAACAGATACG.